A selection of T cell receptor beta chains follows, all from one sample in a study of blood T cells in healthy people across ages. A single record per CDR3 protein comes from TCRdb applying MiXCR to the 5' RACE reads. The profile shows approximately 810,000 distinct CDR3 sequences, 35% to 40% of them singletons. The sample taken for sequencing was blood. These receptors originate from a man younger than 30 in good health. The conserved cysteine and the conserved F or W are not part of the CDR3 here.

J: TRBJ1-4
V: TRBV28
CDR3: ASGTVLNEKLF

J: TRBJ2-1
V: TRBV7-2
CDR3: ASGKFGVLNEQF

J: TRBJ2-1
V: TRBV30
CDR3: AWTIDRGYNEQF

J: TRBJ1-1
V: TRBV7-2
CDR3: ASSPRRETEAF

J: TRBJ2-1
V: TRBV7-2
CDR3: ASSRDSHNEQF

J: TRBJ1-1
V: TRBV29-1
CDR3: SVEDGVGLDTEAF

J: TRBJ1-1
V: TRBV5-5
CDR3: ASSLDRVASRQAF

J: TRBJ2-3
V: TRBV30
CDR3: AWSVPSTDTQY

J: TRBJ2-4
V: TRBV12-3/TRBV12-4
CDR3: ASSSRDIQY

J: TRBJ2-4
V: TRBV14
CDR3: ASSQQGLAKNIQY

J: TRBJ2-4
V: TRBV7-2
CDR3: ASSLGGGGENIQY

J: TRBJ1-2
V: TRBV2
CDR3: ASRDYQDRTAGYT

J: TRBJ1-1
V: TRBV4-3
CDR3: ASNQDRFAGTNTEAF

J: TRBJ2-7
V: TRBV29-1
CDR3: SVRVGYEQY

J: TRBJ2-3
V: TRBV5-1
CDR3: ASSTPTGIETDTQY

J: TRBJ2-5
V: TRBV7-9
CDR3: ASSLVDRGEETQY

J: TRBJ1-2
V: TRBV20-1
CDR3: SASADVYYGYT

J: TRBJ1-1
V: TRBV6-5
CDR3: ASSPFGAEAF

J: TRBJ1-2
V: TRBV20-1
CDR3: SAPQGAGGYGYT

J: NA
V: TRBV9
CDR3: ASSSRGLDGTGGAGEQY

J: TRBJ2-3
V: TRBV15
CDR3: ATSRDIISGGISDTQY

J: TRBJ2-5
V: TRBV18
CDR3: ASSPDRWQTQY

J: TRBJ1-1
V: TRBV20-1
CDR3: SAGRGGSEAF

J: TRBJ2-1
V: TRBV29-1
CDR3: SVERAAYNEQF

J: TRBJ2-5
V: TRBV3-1
CDR3: ASSRRQLYQETQY

J: TRBJ1-2
V: TRBV12-3/TRBV12-4
CDR3: ASSSNRELLYGYT

J: TRBJ2-1
V: TRBV7-2
CDR3: ASSPGWPGTSGGPYNEQF

J: TRBJ1-4
V: TRBV29-1
CDR3: SVRGWQEKLF